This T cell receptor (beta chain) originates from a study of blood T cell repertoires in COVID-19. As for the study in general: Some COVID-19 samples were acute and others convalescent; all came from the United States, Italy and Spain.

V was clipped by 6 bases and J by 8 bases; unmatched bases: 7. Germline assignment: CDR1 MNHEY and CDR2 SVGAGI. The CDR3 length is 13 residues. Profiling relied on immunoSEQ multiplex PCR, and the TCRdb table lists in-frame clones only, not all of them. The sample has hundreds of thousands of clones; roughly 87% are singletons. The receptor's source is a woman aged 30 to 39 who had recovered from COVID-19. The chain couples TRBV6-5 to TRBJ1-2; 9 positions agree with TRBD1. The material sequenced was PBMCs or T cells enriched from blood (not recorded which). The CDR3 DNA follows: TGTGCCAGCAGACAACAGGGGGCGTTCGGCTACACCTTC. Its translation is CASRQQGAFGYTF.